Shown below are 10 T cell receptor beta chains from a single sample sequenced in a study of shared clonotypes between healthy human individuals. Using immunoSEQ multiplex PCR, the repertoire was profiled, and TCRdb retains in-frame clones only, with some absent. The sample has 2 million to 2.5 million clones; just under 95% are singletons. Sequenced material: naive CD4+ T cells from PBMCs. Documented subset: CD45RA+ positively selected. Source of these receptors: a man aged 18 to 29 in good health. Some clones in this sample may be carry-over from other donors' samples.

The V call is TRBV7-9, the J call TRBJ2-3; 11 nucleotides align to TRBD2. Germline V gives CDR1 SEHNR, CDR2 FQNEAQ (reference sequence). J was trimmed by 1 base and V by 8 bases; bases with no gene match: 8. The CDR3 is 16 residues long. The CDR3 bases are TGTGCCAGCGGCACCGGGACTAGCGGACGCACAGATACGCAGTATTTT. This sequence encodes CASGTGTSGRTDTQYF.

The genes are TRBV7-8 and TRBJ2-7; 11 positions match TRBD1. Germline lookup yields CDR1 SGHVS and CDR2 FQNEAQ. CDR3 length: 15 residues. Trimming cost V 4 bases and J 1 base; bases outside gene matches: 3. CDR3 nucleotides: TGTGCCAGCAGCTCGGGACAGGGGGGGTCCTACGAGCAGTACTTC. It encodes CASSSGQGGSYEQYF.

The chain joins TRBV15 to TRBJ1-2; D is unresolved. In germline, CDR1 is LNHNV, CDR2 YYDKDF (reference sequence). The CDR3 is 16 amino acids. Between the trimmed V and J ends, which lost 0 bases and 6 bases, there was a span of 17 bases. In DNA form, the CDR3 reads TGTGCCACCAGCAGAGAAGGTATTGGGGATCTACATGGCTACACCTTC. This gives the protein CATSREGIGDLHGYTF.

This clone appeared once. CDR3 DNA: TGTGCCAGCAGCTTAAAAAGGACAGGGGGCACAGATACGCAGTATTTT. Translation: CASSLKRTGGTDTQYF. The chain couples TRBV5-4 to TRBJ2-3; 9 bases map to TRBD1. V gave up 2 bases and J gave up 1 base; unmatched junction bases: 5. From germline, CDR1 is SGHNT and CDR2 YYREEE (reference sequence). The CDR3 extends over 16 amino acids.

DNA of the CDR3: TGTGCCAGCAGCCCGAAGATAGGGTATTCCTACAATGAGCAGTTCTTC. Amino acids: CASSPKIGYSYNEQFF. The chain couples TRBV7-9 to TRBJ2-1; unclear D gene. Looked up from germline, CDR1 is SEHNR and CDR2 is FQNEAQ (reference sequence). Trimming removed 5 bases at V and 1 base at J, with 15 bases between. This CDR3 has 16 amino acids. The whole variable domain, filled in from reference TRBV7-9 and TRBJ2-1, reads DTGVSQNPRHKITKRGQNVTFRCDPISEHNRLYWYRQTLGQGPEFLTYFQNEAQLEKSRLLSDRFSAERPKGSFSTLEIQRTEQGDSAMYLCASSPKIGYSYNEQFFGPGTRLTVL.

The CDR3 loop reads CASSLVWDFSRGEQYF. CDR3 DNA: TGTGCCAGCAGCTTAGTTTGGGACTTCAGCCGCGGAGAGCAGTACTTC. The gene calls are TRBV7-2 and TRBJ2-7, with D tentatively TRBD2 (6 bases). Germline values: CDR1 SGHTA, CDR2 FQGNSA. The V end was cut by 1 base, the J end by 7 bases, with 20 bases between. The CDR3 has 16 residues.

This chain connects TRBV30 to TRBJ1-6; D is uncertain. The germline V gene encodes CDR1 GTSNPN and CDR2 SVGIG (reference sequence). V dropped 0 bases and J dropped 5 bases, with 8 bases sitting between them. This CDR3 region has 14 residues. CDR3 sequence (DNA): TGTGCCTGGAGTGTAGGACTTAATAATTCACCCCTCCACTTT. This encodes CAWSVGLNNSPLHF. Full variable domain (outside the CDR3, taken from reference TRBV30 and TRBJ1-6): SQTIHQWPATLVQPVGSPLSLECTVEGTSNPNLYWYRQAAGRGLQLLFYSVGIGQISSEVPQNLSASRPQDRQFILSSKKLLLSDSGFYLCAWSVGLNNSPLHFGNGTRLTVT.

The CDR3 is CASSEGYKAGETQYF. CDR3 nucleotide sequence: TGTGCCAGCAGTGAAGGGTATAAAGCTGGTGAGACCCAGTACTTC. The chain has TRBV6-1 and TRBJ2-5, with unresolved D. The V end was cut by 1 base, the J end by 5 bases, with 14 bases between. This CDR3 is 15 amino acids long. Germline V gives CDR1 MNHNS, CDR2 SASEGT.

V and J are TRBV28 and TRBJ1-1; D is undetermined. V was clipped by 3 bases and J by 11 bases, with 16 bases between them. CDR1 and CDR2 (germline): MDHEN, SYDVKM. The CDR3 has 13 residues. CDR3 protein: CASSFGTSRRAFF. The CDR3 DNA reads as TGTGCCAGCAGTTTCGGAACGTCTAGACGTGCTTTCTTT.

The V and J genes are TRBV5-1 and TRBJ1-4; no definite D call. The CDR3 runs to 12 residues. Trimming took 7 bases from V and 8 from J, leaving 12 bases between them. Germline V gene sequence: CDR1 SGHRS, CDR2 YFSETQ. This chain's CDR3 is CASSLTSEKLFF. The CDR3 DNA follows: TGCGCCAGCTCTCTGACGAGCGAAAAACTGTTTTTT. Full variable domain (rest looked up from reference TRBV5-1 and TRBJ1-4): KAGVTQTPRYLIKTRGQQVTLSCSPISGHRSVSWYQQTPGQGLQFLFEYFSETQRNKGNFPGRFSGRQFSNSRSEMNVSTLELGDSALYLCASSLTSEKLFFGSGTQLSVL.